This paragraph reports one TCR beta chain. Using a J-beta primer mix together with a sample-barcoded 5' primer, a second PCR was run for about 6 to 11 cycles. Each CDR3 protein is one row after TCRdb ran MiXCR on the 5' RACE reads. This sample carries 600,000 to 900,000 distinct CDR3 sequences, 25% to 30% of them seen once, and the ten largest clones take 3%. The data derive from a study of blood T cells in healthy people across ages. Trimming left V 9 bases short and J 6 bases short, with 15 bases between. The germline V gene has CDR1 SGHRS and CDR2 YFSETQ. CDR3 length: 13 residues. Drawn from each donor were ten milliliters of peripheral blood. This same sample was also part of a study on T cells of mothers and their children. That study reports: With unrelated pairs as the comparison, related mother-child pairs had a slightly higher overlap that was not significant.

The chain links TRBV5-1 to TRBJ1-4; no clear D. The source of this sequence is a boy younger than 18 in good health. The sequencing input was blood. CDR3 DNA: TGCGCCACCCGGTCCCCGAACGATGAAAAACTGTTTTTT. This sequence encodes CATRSPNDEKLFF. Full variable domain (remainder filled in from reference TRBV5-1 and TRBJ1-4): KAGVTQTPRYLIKTRGQQVTLSCSPISGHRSVSWYQQTPGQGLQFLFEYFSETQRNKGNFPGRFSGRQFSNSRSEMNVSTLELGDSALYLCATRSPNDEKLFFGSGTQLSVL.